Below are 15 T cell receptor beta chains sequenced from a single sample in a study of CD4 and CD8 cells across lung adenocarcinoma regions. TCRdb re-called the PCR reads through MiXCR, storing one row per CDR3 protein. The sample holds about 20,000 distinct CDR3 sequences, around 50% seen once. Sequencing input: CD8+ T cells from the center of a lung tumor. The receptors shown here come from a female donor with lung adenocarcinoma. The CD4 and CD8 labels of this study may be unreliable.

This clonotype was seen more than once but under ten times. The CDR3 reads CASRARGAGELFF. CDR3 DNA sequence: TGTGCCAGCAGAGCGAGGGGTGCCGGGGAGCTGTTTTTT. V usage is TRBV6-1 and J usage is TRBJ2-2; D is tentatively TRBD1 or TRBD2 (5 bases each). CDR3 length equals 13 residues. Deletions cut 6 bases from V and 6 bases from J, with 11 bases between. Germline assignment: CDR1 MNHNS and CDR2 SASEGT.

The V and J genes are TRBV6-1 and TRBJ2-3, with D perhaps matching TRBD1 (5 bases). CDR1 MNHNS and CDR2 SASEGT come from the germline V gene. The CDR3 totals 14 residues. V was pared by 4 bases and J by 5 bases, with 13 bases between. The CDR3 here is CASSVFGRGDTQYF. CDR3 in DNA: TGTGCCAGCAGTGTTTTTGGTAGGGGAGATACGCAGTATTTT.

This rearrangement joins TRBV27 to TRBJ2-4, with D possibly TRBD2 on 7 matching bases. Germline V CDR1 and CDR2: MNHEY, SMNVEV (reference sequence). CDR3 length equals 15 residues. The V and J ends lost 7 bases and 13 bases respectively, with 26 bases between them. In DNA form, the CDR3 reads TGTGCCAGCACCGGGGGGCGGAGATCCGAAGATACGCAGTACTTC. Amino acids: CASTGGRRSEDTQYF.

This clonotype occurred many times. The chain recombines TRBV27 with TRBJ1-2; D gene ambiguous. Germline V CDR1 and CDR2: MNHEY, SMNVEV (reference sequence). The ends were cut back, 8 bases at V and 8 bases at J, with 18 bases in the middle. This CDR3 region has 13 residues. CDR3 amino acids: CASGGSQNHGYTF. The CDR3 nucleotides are TGTGCCAGCGGAGGTAGTCAAAACCACGGCTACACCTTC.

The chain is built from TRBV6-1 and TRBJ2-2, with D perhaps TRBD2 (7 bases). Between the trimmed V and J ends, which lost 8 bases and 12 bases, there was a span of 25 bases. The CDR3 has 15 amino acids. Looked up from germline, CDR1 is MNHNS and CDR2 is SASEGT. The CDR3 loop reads CASRGGGANTGKLFF. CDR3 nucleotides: TGTGCCAGCCGCGGGGGCGGTGCCAACACCGGTAAGCTGTTTTTT.

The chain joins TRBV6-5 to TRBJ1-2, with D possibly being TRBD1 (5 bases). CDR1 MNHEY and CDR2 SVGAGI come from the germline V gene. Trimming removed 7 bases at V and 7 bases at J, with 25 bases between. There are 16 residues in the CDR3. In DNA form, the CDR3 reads TGTGCCAGCACTTGGGGGGGTTTACCGGAGGGCTCTGGCTACACCTTC. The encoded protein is CASTWGGLPEGSGYTF.

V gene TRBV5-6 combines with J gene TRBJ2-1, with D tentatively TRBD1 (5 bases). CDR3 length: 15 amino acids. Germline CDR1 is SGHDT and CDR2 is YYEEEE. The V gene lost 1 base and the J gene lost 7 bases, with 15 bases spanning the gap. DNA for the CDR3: TGTGCCAGCAGCTTGTTCAGGGTGGTCTTGAATGAGCAGTTCTTC. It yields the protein CASSLFRVVLNEQFF.

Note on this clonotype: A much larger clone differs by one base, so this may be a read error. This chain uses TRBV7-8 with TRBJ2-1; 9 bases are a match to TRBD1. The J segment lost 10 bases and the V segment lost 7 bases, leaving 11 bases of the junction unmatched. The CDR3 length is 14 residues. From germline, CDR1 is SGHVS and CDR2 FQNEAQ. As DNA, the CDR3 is TGTGCCAGCAACCCAATAGGGACAGGGAACGAGCAGTTCTTC. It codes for CASNPIGTGNEQFF.

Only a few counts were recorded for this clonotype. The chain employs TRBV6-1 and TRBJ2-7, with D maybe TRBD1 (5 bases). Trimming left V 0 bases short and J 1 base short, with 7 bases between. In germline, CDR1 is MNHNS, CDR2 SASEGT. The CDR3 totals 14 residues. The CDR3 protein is CASSEAGQSYEQYF. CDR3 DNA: TGTGCCAGCAGTGAAGCGGGGCAGTCCTACGAGCAGTACTTC.

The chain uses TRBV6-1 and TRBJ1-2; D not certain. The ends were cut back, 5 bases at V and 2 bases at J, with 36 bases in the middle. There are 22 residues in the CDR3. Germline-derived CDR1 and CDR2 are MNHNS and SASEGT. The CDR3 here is CASSNTQSRFWQTNDLNYGYTF. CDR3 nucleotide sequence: TGTGCCAGCAGTAATACTCAATCCCGTTTTTGGCAGACAAACGACCTCAACTATGGCTACACCTTC.

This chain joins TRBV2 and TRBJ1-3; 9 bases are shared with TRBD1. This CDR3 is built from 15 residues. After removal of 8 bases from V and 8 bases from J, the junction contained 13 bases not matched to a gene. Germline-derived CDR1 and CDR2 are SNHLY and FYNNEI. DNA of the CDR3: TGTGCCAGCGGGGGTACAGGGGGCTCTCTAGACACCATATATTTT. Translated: CASGGTGGSLDTIYF.

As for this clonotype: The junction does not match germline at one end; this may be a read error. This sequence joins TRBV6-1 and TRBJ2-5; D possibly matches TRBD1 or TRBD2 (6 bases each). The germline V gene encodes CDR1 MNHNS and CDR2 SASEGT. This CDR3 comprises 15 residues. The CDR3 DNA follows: TGTGCCAGCGGGCTCGGGGGCCGTGACCAAGAGATCCAGTACTTC. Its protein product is CASGLGGRDQEIQYF.

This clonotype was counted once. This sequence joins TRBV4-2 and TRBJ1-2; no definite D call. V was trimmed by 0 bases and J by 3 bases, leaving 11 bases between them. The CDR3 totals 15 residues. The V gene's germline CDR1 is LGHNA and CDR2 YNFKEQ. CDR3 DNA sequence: TGTGCCAGCAGCCAAGATCTTAGGGCTTACTATGGCTACACCTTC. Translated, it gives CASSQDLRAYYGYTF.

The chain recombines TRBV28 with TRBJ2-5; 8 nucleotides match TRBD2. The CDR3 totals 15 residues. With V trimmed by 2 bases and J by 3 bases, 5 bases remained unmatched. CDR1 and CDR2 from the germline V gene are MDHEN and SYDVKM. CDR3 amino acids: CASSLAGGPKETQYF. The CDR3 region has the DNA TGTGCCAGCAGTTTAGCGGGAGGCCCGAAAGAGACCCAGTACTTC.

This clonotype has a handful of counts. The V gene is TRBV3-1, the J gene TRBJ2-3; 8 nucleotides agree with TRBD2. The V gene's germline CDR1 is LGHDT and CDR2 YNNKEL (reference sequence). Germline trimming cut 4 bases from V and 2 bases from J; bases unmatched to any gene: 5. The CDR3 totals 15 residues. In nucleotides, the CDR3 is TGTGCCAGCAGCCTCAAGCGGGGGAACACAGATACGCAGTATTTT. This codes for CASSLKRGNTDTQYF.